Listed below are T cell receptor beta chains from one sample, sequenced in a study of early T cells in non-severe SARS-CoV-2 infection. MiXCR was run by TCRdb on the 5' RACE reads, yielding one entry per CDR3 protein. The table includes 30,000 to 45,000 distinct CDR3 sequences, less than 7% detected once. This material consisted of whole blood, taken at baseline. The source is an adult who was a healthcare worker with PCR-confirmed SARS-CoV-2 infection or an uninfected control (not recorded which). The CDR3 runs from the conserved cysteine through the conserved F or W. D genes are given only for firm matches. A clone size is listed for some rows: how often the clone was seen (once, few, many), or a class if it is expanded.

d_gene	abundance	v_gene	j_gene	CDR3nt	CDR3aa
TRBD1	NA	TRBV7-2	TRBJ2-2	TGTGCCAGCAGCCAGGACAGGAGGAACACCGGGGAGCTGTTTTTT	CASSQDRRNTGELFF
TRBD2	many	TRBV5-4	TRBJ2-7	TGTGCCAGCAGTTTTTGTAGCGGGAGTGTCTACGAGCAGTACTTC	CASSFCSGSVYEQYF
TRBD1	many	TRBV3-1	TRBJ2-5	TGTGCCAGCAGCCAAGAGTTTGAAAGGGGGCAGGAGACCCAGTACTTC	CASSQEFERGQETQYF
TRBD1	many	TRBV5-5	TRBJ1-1	TGTGCCAGCGGAGCCGGGACAGGGTCCACTGAAGCTTTCTTT	CASGAGTGSTEAFF
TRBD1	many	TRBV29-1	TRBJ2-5	TGCAGCGTTCCAATAGACAGGGAACGGACCCAGTACTTC	CSVPIDRERTQYF
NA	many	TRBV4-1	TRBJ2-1	TGCGCCAGCAGCCAAGTATTCATTGTGGTACAGGGGACTAACAATGAGCAGTTCTTC	CASSQVFIVVQGTNNEQFF
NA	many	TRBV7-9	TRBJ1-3	TGTGCCAGCACCCATACAGGAAACACCATATATTTT	CASTHTGNTIYF
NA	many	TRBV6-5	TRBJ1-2	TGTGCCAGCAGTTACCTAGGAGGATCCGGCTACACCTTC	CASSYLGGSGYTF
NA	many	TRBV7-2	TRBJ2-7	TGTGCCAGCAGCTCCCGGGACCGACTCTACGAGCAGTACTTC	CASSSRDRLYEQYF
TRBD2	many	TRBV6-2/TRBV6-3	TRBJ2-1	TGTGCCAGCAGTCGCCGGACTAGCGGGCCCAATGAGCAGTTCTTC	CASSRRTSGPNEQFF
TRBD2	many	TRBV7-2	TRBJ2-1	TGTGCCAGCAGCCCGGTTTTACTAGCGGGAGGAAAGAATGAGCAGTTCTTC	CASSPVLLAGGKNEQFF
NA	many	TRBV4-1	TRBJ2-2	TGCGCCAGCAGTGGGGTGTGGACCGGGGAGCTGTTTTTT	CASSGVWTGELFF
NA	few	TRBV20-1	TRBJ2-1	TGCAGTGCCGCCCCGAGGGAAGATGAGCAGTTCTTC	CSAAPREDEQFF
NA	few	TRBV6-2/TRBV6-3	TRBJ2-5	TGTGCCAGCAGTTCCGGGGCAGAGACCCAGTACTTC	CASSSGAETQYF
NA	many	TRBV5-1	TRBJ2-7	TGCGCCAGCAGCTTGGCAGGGTCCTACGAGCAGTACTTC	CASSLAGSYEQYF
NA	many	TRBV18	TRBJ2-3	TGTGCCAGCTCACCACCGAACGGGAATGTGGCCGATACGCAGTATTTT	CASSPPNGNVADTQYF
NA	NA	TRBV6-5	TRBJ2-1	TGTGCCAGCAGTTTGGGGACCGCGGAGCAGTTCTTC	CASSLGTAEQFF
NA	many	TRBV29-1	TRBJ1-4	TGCAGCGTTGACGGAGGGGCTGGCGAAAAACTGTTTTTT	CSVDGGAGEKLFF
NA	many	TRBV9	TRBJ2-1	TGTGCCAGCAACGCAGACCGTCTCAGGGATGAGCAGTTCTTC	CASNADRLRDEQFF
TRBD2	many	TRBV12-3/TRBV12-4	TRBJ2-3	TGTGCCAGCAGTTCCCTAGCGGTAATCACAGATACGCAGTATTTT	CASSSLAVITDTQYF
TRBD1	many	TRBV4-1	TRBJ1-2	TGCGCCAGCAGCCAGCCGGCAGGGGGGAACTATGGCTACACCTTC	CASSQPAGGNYGYTF
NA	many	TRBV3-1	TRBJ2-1	TGTGCCAGCAGCCTATGGGCAGAAGGGAATGAGCAGTTCTTC	CASSLWAEGNEQFF
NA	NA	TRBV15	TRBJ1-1	TGTGCCACCAGCAGAGATAGGGCAGGGCTGACTGAAGCTTTCTTT	CATSRDRAGLTEAFF
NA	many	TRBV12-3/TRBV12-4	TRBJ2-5	TGTGCCAGCAGCTATCAAGAGACCCAGTACTTC	CASSYQETQYF
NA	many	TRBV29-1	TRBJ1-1	TGCAGCGTTGTACTGGATGCGGCTGAAGCTTTCTTT	CSVVLDAAEAFF
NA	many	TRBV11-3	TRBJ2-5	TGTGCCAGCAGCTTTCGAGGCAAGGAAGAGACCCAGTACTTC	CASSFRGKEETQYF
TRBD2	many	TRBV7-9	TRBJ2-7	TGTGCCAGCAGTCCCCCGCGGGAGGCCGAGCAGTACTTC	CASSPPREAEQYF
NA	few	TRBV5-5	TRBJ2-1	TGTGCCAGCAGCTTGGAGAGGCGGCACGACCTTTCCTCCTCCTACAATGAGCAGTTCTTC	CASSLERRHDLSSSYNEQFF
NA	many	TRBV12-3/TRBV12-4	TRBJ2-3	TGTGCCAGCGGCGCATCACAAAGCACAGATACGCAGTATTTT	CASGASQSTDTQYF
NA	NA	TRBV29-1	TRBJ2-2	TGCAGCGTTCCTCGGTACACCGGGGAGCTGTTTTTT	CSVPRYTGELFF
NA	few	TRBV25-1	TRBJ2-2	TGTGCCAGCAGTCCGAGGGGTAAAGGCGGGGAGCTGTTTTTT	CASSPRGKGGELFF
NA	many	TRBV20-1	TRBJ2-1	TGCAGTGCTTTCCGGACTGAGGTGGTAGGGGAGCAGTTCTTC	CSAFRTEVVGEQFF
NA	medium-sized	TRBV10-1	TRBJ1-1	TGCGCCAGCAGTGAGTGGGCAGGTGAATACACTGAAGCTTTCTTT	CASSEWAGEYTEAFF
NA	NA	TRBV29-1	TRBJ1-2	TGCAGCGTTGGGGGGGGCGGAGGTAACTATGGCTACACCTTC	CSVGGGGGNYGYTF
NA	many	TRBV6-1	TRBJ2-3	TGTGCCAGCAGTGAATCCCATACGCAGTATTTT	CASSESHTQYF
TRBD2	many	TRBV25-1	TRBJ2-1	TGTGCCAGCAGTGAATTAAGAGTAGCGGGAGGCTATGAGCAGTTCTTC	CASSELRVAGGYEQFF
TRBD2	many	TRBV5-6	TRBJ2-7	TGTGCCAGCAGCTTCCCCAGGGAGGGACCCTTTTCCTACGAGCAGTACTTC	CASSFPREGPFSYEQYF
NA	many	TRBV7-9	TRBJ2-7	TGTGCCAGCTGTCCTGGCGGGACAAATTCCTACGAGCAGTACTTC	CASCPGGTNSYEQYF
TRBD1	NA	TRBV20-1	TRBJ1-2	TGCAGTGCTAGAGTCCGACATCAGGGGGCAAGCGGCTACACCTTC	CSARVRHQGASGYTF
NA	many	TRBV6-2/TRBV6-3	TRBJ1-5	TGTGCCAGCAGTGCGGACAGACGTCAGCCCCAGCATTTT	CASSADRRQPQHF
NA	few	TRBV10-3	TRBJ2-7	TGTGCCATCAGTGAGTCCCCAGGAAAGGGCTACGAGCAGTACTTC	CAISESPGKGYEQYF
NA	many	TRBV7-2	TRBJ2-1	TGTGCCAGCAGCTTTGCACCTAAAGGTTGGAATGAGCAGTTCTTC	CASSFAPKGWNEQFF
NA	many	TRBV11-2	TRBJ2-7	TGTGCCAGCAGGTCCCGCCGCCCGGACGGTAGCTCCTACGAGCAGTACTTC	CASRSRRPDGSSYEQYF
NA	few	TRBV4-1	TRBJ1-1	TGCGCCAGCAGCCAAGTCTTAGGGAACACTGAAGCTTTCTTT	CASSQVLGNTEAFF
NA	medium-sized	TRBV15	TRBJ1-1	TGTGCCACCAGCACAGAAGTTTTGAACACTGAAGCTTTCTTT	CATSTEVLNTEAFF
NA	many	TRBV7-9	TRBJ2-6	TGTGCCAGCAGCTTAGCTGGGGCCAACGTCCTGACTTTC	CASSLAGANVLTF
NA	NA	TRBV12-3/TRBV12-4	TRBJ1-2	TGTGCCAGCAGTTTAAAGGTTAACTATGGCTACACCTTC	CASSLKVNYGYTF
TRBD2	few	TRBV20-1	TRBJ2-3	TGCAGTGCTACCATTAGCGGGAGGATAACGGATACGCAGTATTTT	CSATISGRITDTQYF
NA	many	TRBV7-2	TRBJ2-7	TGTGCCAGCAGCCCCTACCCGGGATCGAGCTACGAGCAGTACTTC	CASSPYPGSSYEQYF
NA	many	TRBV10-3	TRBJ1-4	TGTGCCATCGGAGGAGAAAAACTGTTTTTT	CAIGGEKLFF